This T cell receptor (beta chain) was sequenced during a study of identical twins. Donors were all healthy Caucasians. General study results and limits: In cord blood, abundant beta clonotypes had fewer insertions; memory showed no trend. Weaker excess twin sharing was seen among beta out-of-frame sequences.

A universal primer site was created by template switching, with the cDNA bearing unique molecular identifiers. TCRdb reprocessed the 5' RACE reads via MiXCR and lists one record per CDR3 protein. The sample includes fewer than 550,000 distinct CDR3 sequences, roughly 15% of them seen just once. Remarks on this clonotype: Its target is unknown.

Trimming removed 4 bases from V and 2 bases from J; junction bases left unmatched: 16. This CDR3 spans 17 amino acids. The germline CDR1 and CDR2 sequences are SQVTM and ANQGSEA. Separately, the same data were catalogued under a study of yellow fever vaccine responses in identical twins.

Material for sequencing was CD4+ T cells sorted from blood. The chain carries TRBV29-1 and TRBJ2-5; 7 bases line up with TRBD1. This clonotype originated in a woman between 18 and 30 years old in good health. CDR3 amino acids: CSVVVHYRGGKQETQYF. The CDR3, as DNA: TGCAGCGTTGTTGTCCATTACAGGGGCGGAAAACAAGAGACCCAGTACTTC.